This TCR beta chain derives from a study of tumor-infiltrating lymphocytes in primary liver carcinoma. A few counts support this clonotype. A constant-region primer served to make TCR beta cDNA from about 490 ng total RNA. Three nested multiplex PCR rounds of slightly modified ARM-PCR generated TCR beta libraries. In the first two PCR rounds, TRBV1-TRBV30 forward primers were paired with a C-beta reverse primer, and each round lasted approximately 9 cycles. TCRdb independently ran MiXCR on the multiplex PCR reads; one entry per CDR3 protein. The table has 310,000 or so distinct CDR3 sequences, roughly two thirds seen once. This CDR3 contains 13 residues. The germline CDR1 and CDR2 sequences are MDHEN and SYDVKM. Trimming shortened V by 5 bases and J by 3 bases, and 10 bases separated the two germline ends. The blood RNA (from unsorted whole blood) was obtained, and germline DNA was also extracted.

This TCR was recovered from a man aged 40-50 years with primary liver carcinoma and hepatitis B virus infection. The chain uses TRBV28 and TRBJ1-2; D is ambiguous. The material sequenced was peripheral blood. The CDR3 loop reads CASSPSTYYGYTF. CDR3 DNA: TGTGCCAGCAGTCCCTCCACGTACTATGGCTACACCTTC.